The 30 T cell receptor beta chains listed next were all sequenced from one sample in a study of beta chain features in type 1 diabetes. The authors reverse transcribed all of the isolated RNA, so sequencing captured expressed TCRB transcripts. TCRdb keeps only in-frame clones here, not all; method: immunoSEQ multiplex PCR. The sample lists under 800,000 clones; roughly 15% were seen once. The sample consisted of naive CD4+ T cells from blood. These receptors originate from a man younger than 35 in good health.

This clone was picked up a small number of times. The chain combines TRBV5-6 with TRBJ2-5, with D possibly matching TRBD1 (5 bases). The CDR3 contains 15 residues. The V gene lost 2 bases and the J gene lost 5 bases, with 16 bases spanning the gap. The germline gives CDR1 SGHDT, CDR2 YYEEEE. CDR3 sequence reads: CASSLGVGHFETQYF. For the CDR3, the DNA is TGTGCCAGCAGCTTAGGGGTCGGGCATTTCGAGACCCAGTACTTC.

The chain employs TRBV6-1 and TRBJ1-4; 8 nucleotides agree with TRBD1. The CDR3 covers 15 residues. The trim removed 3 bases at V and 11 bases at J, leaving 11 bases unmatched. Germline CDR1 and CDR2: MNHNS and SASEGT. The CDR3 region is CASSDAPGQAPKLFF. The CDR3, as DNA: TGTGCCAGCAGTGACGCACCGGGACAGGCCCCTAAACTGTTTTTT.

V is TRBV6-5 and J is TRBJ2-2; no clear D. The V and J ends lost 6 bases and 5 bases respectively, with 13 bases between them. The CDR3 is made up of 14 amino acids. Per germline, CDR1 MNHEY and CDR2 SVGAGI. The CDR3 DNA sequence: TGTGCCAGCAGGCAGGACCTGGGGACCGGGGAGCTGTTTTTT. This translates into CASRQDLGTGELFF.

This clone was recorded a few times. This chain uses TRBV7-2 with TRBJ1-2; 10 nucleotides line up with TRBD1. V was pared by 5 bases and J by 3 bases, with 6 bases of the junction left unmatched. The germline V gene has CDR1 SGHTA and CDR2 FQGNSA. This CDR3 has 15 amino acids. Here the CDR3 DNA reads TGTGCCAGCAGCCCCGACAGGGGGCGCTACTATGGCTACACCTTC. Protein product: CASSPDRGRYYGYTF. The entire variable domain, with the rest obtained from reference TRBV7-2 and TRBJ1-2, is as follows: GAGVSQSPSNKVTEKGKDVELRCDPISGHTALYWYRQSLGQGLEFLIYFQGNSAPDKSGLPSDRFSAERTGGSVSTLTIQRTQQEDSAVYLCASSPDRGRYYGYTFGSGTRLTVV.

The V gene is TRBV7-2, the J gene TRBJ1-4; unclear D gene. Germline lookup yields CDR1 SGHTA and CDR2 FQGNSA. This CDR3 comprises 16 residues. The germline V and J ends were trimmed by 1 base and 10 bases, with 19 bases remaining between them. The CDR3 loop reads CASSLETGPVGGKLFF. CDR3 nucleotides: TGTGCCAGCAGCTTAGAAACGGGTCCCGTCGGTGGAAAACTGTTTTTT.

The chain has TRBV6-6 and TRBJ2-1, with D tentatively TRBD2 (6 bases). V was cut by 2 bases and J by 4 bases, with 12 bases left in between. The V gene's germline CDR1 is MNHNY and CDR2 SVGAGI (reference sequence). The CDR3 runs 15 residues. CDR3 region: CASSYGGEYYNEQFF. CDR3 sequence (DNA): TGTGCCAGCAGTTACGGCGGGGAGTATTACAATGAGCAGTTCTTC.

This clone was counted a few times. DNA of the CDR3: TGTGCCAGCAGTTTATCCCGAATGGCAGGGGGGAAAAACGAGCAGTACTTC. Translation gives CASSLSRMAGGKNEQYF. V is TRBV28 and J is TRBJ2-7; maybe TRBD1 (7 bases). The germline gives CDR1 MDHEN, CDR2 SYDVKM. Between the trimmed V and J ends, which lost 1 base and 5 bases, there was a span of 21 bases. This CDR3 is 17 amino acids long.

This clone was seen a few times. CDR3 in DNA: TGTGCCAGCAGAGTACAGGGAACAGATACGCAGTATTTT. It translates to CASRVQGTDTQYF. V usage is TRBV2 and J usage is TRBJ2-3; TRBD1 might be the D (6 bases). Germline CDR1 and CDR2: SNHLY and FYNNEI. Trimming left V 6 bases short and J 3 bases short, with 10 bases between. This CDR3 has 13 residues.

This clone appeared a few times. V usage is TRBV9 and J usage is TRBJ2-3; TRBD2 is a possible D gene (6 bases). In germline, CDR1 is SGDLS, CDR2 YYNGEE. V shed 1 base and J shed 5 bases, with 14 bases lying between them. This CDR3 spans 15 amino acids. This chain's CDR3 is CASSVSTGERDTQYF. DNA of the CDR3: TGTGCCAGCAGCGTAAGTACGGGGGAGAGAGATACGCAGTATTTT.

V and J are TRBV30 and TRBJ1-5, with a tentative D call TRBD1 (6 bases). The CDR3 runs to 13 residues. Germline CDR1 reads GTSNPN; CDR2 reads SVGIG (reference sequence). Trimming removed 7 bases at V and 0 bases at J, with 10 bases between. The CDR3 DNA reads TGTGCCTATGAGGGGGGTAGCAATCAGCCCCAGCATTTT. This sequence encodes CAYEGGSNQPQHF.

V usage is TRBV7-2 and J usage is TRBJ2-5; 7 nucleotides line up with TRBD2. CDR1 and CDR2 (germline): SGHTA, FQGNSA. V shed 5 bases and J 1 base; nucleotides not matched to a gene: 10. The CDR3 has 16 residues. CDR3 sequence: CASSQRGSRSQETQYF. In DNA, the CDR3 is TGTGCCAGCAGCCAGCGGGGTTCGCGCAGCCAAGAGACCCAGTACTTC.

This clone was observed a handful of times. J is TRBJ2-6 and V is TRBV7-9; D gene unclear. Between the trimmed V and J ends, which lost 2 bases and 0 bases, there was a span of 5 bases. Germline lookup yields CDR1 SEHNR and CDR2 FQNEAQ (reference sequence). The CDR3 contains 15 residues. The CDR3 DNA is TGTGCCAGCAGCTTACGTACCTCTGGGGCCAACGTCCTGACTTTC. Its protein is CASSLRTSGANVLTF.

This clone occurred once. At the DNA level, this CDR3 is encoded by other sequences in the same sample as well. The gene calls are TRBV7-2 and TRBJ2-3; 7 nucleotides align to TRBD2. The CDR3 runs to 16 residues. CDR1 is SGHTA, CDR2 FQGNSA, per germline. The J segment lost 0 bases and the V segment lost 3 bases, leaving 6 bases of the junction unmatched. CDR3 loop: CASSFRAGPSTDTQYF. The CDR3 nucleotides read TGTGCCAGCAGCTTCAGAGCGGGGCCTAGCACAGATACGCAGTATTTT. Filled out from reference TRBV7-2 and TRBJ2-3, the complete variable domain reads GAGVSQSPSNKVTEKGKDVELRCDPISGHTALYWYRQSLGQGLEFLIYFQGNSAPDKSGLPSDRFSAERTGGSVSTLTIQRTQQEDSAVYLCASSFRAGPSTDTQYFGPGTRLTVL.

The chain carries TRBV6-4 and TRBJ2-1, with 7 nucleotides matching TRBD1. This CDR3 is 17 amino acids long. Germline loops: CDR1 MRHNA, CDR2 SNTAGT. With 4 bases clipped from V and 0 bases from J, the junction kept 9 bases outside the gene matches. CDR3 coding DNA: TGTGCCAGCAGTGCCTACTTAGGGGGCGGCTCCTACAATGAGCAGTTCTTC. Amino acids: CASSAYLGGGSYNEQFF.

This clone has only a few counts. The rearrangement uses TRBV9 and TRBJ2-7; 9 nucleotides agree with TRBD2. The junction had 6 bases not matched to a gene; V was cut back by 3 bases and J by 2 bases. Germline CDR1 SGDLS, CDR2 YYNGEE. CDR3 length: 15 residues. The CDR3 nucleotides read TGTGCCAGCAGCGGTAGCGGGGGCAGAACCTACGAGCAGTACTTC. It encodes CASSGSGGRTYEQYF.

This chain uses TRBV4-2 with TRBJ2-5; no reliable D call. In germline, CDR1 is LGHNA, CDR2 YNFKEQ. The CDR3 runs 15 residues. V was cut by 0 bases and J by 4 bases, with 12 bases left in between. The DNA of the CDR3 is TGTGCCAGCAGCCAAGAGGGCGGTAGCCGAGAGACCCAGTACTTC. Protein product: CASSQEGGSRETQYF.

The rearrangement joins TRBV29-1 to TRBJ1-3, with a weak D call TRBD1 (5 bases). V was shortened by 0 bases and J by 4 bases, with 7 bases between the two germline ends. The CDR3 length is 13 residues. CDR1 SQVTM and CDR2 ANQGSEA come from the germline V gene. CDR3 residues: CSVEEGLGNTIYF. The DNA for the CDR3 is TGCAGCGTTGAAGAGGGGCTAGGAAACACCATATATTTT.

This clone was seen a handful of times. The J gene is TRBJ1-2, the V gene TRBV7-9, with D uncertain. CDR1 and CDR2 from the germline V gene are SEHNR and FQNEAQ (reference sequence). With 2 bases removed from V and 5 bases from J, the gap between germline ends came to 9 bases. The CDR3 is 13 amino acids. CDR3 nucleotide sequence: TGTGCCAGCAGCTTAAGTGGCAGATATGGCTACACCTTC. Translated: CASSLSGRYGYTF.

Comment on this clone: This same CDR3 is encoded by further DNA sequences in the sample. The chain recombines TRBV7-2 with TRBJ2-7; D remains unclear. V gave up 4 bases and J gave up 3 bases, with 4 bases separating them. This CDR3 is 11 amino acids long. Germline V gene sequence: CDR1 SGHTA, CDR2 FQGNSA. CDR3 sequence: CASSSHYEQYF. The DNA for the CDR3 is TGTGCCAGCAGCTCCCACTACGAGCAGTACTTC.

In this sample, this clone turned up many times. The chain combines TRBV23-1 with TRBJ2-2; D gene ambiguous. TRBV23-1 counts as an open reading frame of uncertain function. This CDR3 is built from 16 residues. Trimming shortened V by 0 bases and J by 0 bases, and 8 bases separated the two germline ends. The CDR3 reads CASSQSGSSNTGELFF. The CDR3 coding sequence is TGCGCCAGCAGTCAATCGGGCAGCTCGAACACCGGGGAGCTGTTTTTT.

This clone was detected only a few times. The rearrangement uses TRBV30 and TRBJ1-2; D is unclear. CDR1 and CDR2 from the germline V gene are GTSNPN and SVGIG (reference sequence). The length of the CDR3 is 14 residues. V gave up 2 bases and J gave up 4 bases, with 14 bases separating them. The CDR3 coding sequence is TGTGCCTGGAGTCAGCCTTCAGGCTCCTATGGCTACACCTTC. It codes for CAWSQPSGSYGYTF. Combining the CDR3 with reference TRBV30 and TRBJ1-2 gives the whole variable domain SQTIHQWPATLVQPVGSPLSLECTVEGTSNPNLYWYRQAAGRGLQLLFYSVGIGQISSEVPQNLSASRPQDRQFILSSKKLLLSDSGFYLCAWSQPSGSYGYTFGSGTRLTVV.

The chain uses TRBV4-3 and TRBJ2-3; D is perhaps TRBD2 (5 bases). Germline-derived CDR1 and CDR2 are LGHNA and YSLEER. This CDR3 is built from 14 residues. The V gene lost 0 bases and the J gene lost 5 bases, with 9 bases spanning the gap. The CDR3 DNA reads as TGCGCCAGCAGCCAAGATCGGAGGAAAGATACGCAGTATTTT. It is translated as CASSQDRRKDTQYF.

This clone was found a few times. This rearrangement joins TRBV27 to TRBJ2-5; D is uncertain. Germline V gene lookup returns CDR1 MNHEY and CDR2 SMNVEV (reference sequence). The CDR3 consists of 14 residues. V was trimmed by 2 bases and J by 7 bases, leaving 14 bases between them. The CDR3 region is CASSLVPRTATQYF. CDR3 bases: TGTGCCAGCAGTTTAGTACCAAGAACCGCGACCCAGTACTTC.

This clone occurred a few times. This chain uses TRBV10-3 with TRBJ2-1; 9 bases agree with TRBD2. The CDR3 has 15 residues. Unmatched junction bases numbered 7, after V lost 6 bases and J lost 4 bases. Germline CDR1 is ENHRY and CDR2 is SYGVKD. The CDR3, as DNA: TGTGCCATCAGAGAAGCGGGAGGAGGATACAATGAGCAGTTCTTC. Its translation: CAIREAGGGYNEQFF.

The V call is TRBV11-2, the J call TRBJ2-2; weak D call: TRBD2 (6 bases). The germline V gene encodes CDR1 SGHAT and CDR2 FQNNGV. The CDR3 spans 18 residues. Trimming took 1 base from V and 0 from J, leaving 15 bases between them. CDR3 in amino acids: CASSLAAGGAANTGELFF. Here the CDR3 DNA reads TGTGCCAGCAGCTTAGCCGCCGGGGGAGCAGCGAACACCGGGGAGCTGTTTTTT.

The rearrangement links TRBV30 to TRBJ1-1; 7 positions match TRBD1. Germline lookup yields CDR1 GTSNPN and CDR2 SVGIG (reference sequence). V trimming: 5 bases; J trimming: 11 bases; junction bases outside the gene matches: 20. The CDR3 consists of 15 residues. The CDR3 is CAWSGQTGLGKRAFF. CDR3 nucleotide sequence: TGTGCCTGGTCGGGACAGACCGGATTAGGGAAAAGGGCTTTCTTT.

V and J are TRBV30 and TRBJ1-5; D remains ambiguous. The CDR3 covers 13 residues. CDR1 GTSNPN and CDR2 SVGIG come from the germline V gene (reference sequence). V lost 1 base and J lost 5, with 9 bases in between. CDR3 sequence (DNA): TGTGCCTGGAGTGACTCAGGACATCAGCCCCAGCATTTT. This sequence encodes CAWSDSGHQPQHF. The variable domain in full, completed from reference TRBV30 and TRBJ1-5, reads SQTIHQWPATLVQPVGSPLSLECTVEGTSNPNLYWYRQAAGRGLQLLFYSVGIGQISSEVPQNLSASRPQDRQFILSSKKLLLSDSGFYLCAWSDSGHQPQHFGDGTRLSIL.

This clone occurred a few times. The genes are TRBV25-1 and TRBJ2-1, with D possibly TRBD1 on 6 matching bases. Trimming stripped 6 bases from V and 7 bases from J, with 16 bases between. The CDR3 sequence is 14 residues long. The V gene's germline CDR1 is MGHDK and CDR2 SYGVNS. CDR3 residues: CASRGGRAGNEQFF. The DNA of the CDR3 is TGTGCCAGCAGAGGGGGACGAGCCGGGAATGAGCAGTTCTTC.

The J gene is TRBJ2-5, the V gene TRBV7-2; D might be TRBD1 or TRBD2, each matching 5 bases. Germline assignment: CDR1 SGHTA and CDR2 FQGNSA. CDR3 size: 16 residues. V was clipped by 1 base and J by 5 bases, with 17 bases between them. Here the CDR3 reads CASSLEGLAEGETQYF. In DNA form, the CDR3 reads TGTGCCAGCAGCTTAGAAGGCCTGGCAGAGGGGGAGACCCAGTACTTC.

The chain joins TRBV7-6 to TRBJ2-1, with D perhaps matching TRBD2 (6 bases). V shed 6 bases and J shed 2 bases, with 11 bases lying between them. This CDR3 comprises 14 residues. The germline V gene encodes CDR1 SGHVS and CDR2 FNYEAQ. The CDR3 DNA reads TGTGCCAGCAGTGGGACTGGCGCCTACAATGAGCAGTTCTTC. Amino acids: CASSGTGAYNEQFF.